Listed below are T cell receptor beta chains from one sample, sequenced in a study of beta chain features in type 1 diabetes. Only in-frame clones appear in the TCRdb table, and some are missing; sequencing was by immunoSEQ multiplex PCR. The sample records fewer than 350,000 clones, about 7.8% being singletons. The specimen was central memory CD4+ T cells from blood. Receptor source: a woman under 30 in good health. Each CDR3 is given with its conserved first and last residue. The order of the fields is D gene, clone size, V gene, J gene, CDR3 protein, CDR3 DNA. A D gene is named only where the DNA matches it firmly. Clone size, where shown, is once, few, many, or a class for clones that have expanded.

D gene: .; clone size: .; V gene: TRBV7-2; J gene: TRBJ2-7; CDR3 protein: CASSPRQGSYEQYF; CDR3 DNA: TGTGCCAGCAGCCCCCGTCAGGGCTCCTACGAGCAGTACTTC
D gene: .; clone size: .; V gene: TRBV9; J gene: TRBJ2-5; CDR3 protein: CASSVGAGLDGETQYF; CDR3 DNA: TGTGCCAGCAGCGTAGGGGCGGGCCTGGATGGAGAGACCCAGTACTTC
D gene: .; clone size: few; V gene: TRBV14; J gene: TRBJ1-1; CDR3 protein: CASSPRPGNTEAFF; CDR3 DNA: TGTGCCAGCAGCCCTCGCCCAGGGAACACTGAAGCTTTCTTT
D gene: .; clone size: .; V gene: TRBV4-3; J gene: TRBJ1-1; CDR3 protein: CASSQDRGQRGTEAFF; CDR3 DNA: TGCGCCAGCAGCCAAGATCGGGGTCAGAGAGGAACTGAAGCTTTCTTT
D gene: TRBD2; clone size: .; V gene: TRBV27; J gene: TRBJ2-1; CDR3 protein: CASSLAGGSTNEQFF; CDR3 DNA: TGTGCCAGCAGTCTAGCGGGAGGCTCTACCAATGAGCAGTTCTTC
D gene: .; clone size: .; V gene: TRBV11-2; J gene: TRBJ2-3; CDR3 protein: CASSLDSRTDTQYF; CDR3 DNA: TGTGCCAGCAGCTTGGACAGTCGCACAGATACGCAGTATTTT
D gene: .; clone size: few; V gene: TRBV5-6; J gene: TRBJ1-2; CDR3 protein: CASSLAVVNYGYTF; CDR3 DNA: TGTGCCAGCAGCTTGGCAGTGGTTAACTATGGCTACACCTTC
D gene: .; clone size: .; V gene: TRBV5-6; J gene: TRBJ2-3; CDR3 protein: CASSLVGPEYF; CDR3 DNA: TGTGCCAGCAGCTTGGTCGGGCCTGAGTATTTT
D gene: .; clone size: few; V gene: TRBV7-3; J gene: TRBJ2-5; CDR3 protein: CASSLKEGVSLYF; CDR3 DNA: TGTGCCAGCAGCTTAAAAGAGGGAGTGAGTTTGTACTTC
D gene: TRBD1; clone size: few; V gene: TRBV5-4; J gene: TRBJ1-4; CDR3 protein: CASSSDRVGKLFF; CDR3 DNA: TGTGCCAGCAGCTCTGACAGGGTAGGAAAACTGTTTTTT
D gene: .; clone size: .; V gene: TRBV6-1; J gene: TRBJ1-1; CDR3 protein: CASSGQVPEAFF; CDR3 DNA: TGTGCCAGCAGTGGACAGGTTCCTGAAGCTTTCTTT
D gene: .; clone size: .; V gene: TRBV5-4; J gene: TRBJ2-1; CDR3 protein: CASSSVSSGSILEQFF; CDR3 DNA: TGTGCCAGCAGCTCTGTCAGTAGTGGCAGCATTTTAGAGCAGTTCTTC
D gene: .; clone size: few; V gene: TRBV5-6; J gene: TRBJ1-3; CDR3 protein: CASSLSGNTIYF; CDR3 DNA: TGTGCCAGCAGCTTATCCGGAAACACCATATATTTT
D gene: .; clone size: .; V gene: TRBV30; J gene: TRBJ2-2; CDR3 protein: CAWSVQRKGPGELFF; CDR3 DNA: TGTGCCTGGAGTGTACAAAGAAAAGGGCCCGGGGAGCTGTTTTTT
D gene: .; clone size: few; V gene: TRBV7-8; J gene: TRBJ1-2; CDR3 protein: CASSLLGDTNYGYTF; CDR3 DNA: TGTGCCAGCAGCTTATTGGGCGATACTAACTATGGCTACACCTTC
D gene: .; clone size: few; V gene: TRBV18; J gene: TRBJ2-1; CDR3 protein: CASSTKGDNEQFF; CDR3 DNA: TGTGCCAGCTCGACAAAAGGGGACAATGAGCAGTTCTTC
D gene: TRBD2; clone size: few; V gene: TRBV7-9; J gene: TRBJ2-1; CDR3 protein: CASSLTSGYLNEQFF; CDR3 DNA: TGTGCCAGCAGCTTGACTAGCGGGTATCTAAATGAGCAGTTCTTC
D gene: .; clone size: many; V gene: TRBV19; J gene: TRBJ2-2; CDR3 protein: CASSIGTPNTGELFF; CDR3 DNA: TGTGCCAGTAGTATCGGGACTCCTAACACCGGGGAGCTGTTTTTT
D gene: .; clone size: few; V gene: TRBV11-3; J gene: TRBJ2-7; CDR3 protein: CASSTSSYEQYF; CDR3 DNA: TGTGCCAGCAGCACCTCCTCCTACGAGCAGTACTTC
D gene: .; clone size: few; V gene: TRBV4-3; J gene: TRBJ2-7; CDR3 protein: CASSREVRLSEQYF; CDR3 DNA: TGCGCCAGCAGCCGAGAAGTCCGTCTCAGCGAGCAGTACTTC
D gene: TRBD1; clone size: .; V gene: TRBV19; J gene: TRBJ2-5; CDR3 protein: CASTPRTGGDQETQYF; CDR3 DNA: TGTGCCAGTACCCCTCGGACAGGGGGGGATCAAGAGACCCAGTACTTC
D gene: .; clone size: many; V gene: TRBV14; J gene: TRBJ2-1; CDR3 protein: CASSPFLQVEQFF; CDR3 DNA: TGTGCCAGCAGCCCATTCTTGCAGGTCGAGCAGTTCTTC
D gene: TRBD1; clone size: few; V gene: TRBV4-3; J gene: TRBJ1-1; CDR3 protein: CASSQDRQGFTEAFF; CDR3 DNA: TGCGCCAGCAGCCAAGACAGACAGGGATTCACTGAAGCTTTCTTT
D gene: .; clone size: few; V gene: TRBV29-1; J gene: TRBJ2-3; CDR3 protein: CSVDSTDTQYF; CDR3 DNA: TGCAGCGTTGACAGCACAGATACGCAGTATTTT
D gene: .; clone size: .; V gene: TRBV29-1; J gene: TRBJ2-3; CDR3 protein: CSVEIGGVTDTQYF; CDR3 DNA: TGCAGCGTTGAGATCGGAGGGGTCACAGATACGCAGTATTTT
D gene: .; clone size: few; V gene: TRBV7-2; J gene: TRBJ1-2; CDR3 protein: CASSNRRDYGYTF; CDR3 DNA: TGTGCCAGCAGTAATAGAAGGGACTATGGCTACACCTTC
D gene: .; clone size: .; V gene: TRBV5-6; J gene: TRBJ1-4; CDR3 protein: CASSRSGDSTNEKLFF; CDR3 DNA: TGTGCCAGCAGCCGGTCGGGGGACTCAACTAATGAAAAACTGTTTTTT
D gene: .; clone size: few; V gene: TRBV6-5; J gene: TRBJ2-5; CDR3 protein: CASSPPVGRETQYF; CDR3 DNA: TGTGCCAGCAGTCCGCCGGTGGGTAGGGAGACCCAGTACTTC
D gene: TRBD2; clone size: many; V gene: TRBV2; J gene: TRBJ2-1; CDR3 protein: CASIAGEYNEQFF; CDR3 DNA: TGTGCCAGCATAGCGGGGGAGTACAATGAGCAGTTCTTC
D gene: .; clone size: many; V gene: TRBV9; J gene: TRBJ1-4; CDR3 protein: CASSERPAAGSNEKLFF; CDR3 DNA: TGTGCCAGCAGCGAGAGACCAGCTGCAGGTTCTAATGAAAAACTGTTTTTT
D gene: .; clone size: few; V gene: TRBV30; J gene: TRBJ1-3; CDR3 protein: CAWEGRNTIYF; CDR3 DNA: TGTGCCTGGGAGGGTCGTAACACCATATATTTT
D gene: TRBD2; clone size: .; V gene: TRBV28; J gene: TRBJ2-4; CDR3 protein: CASSSMLTSGGASRNIQYF; CDR3 DNA: TGTGCCAGCAGCTCGATGCTGACTAGCGGGGGGGCGTCGAGAAACATTCAGTACTTC
D gene: .; clone size: few; V gene: TRBV7-2; J gene: TRBJ1-6; CDR3 protein: CASSPGLGVGPLHF; CDR3 DNA: TGTGCCAGCAGCCCAGGACTAGGGGTGGGACCCCTCCACTTT
D gene: TRBD1; clone size: .; V gene: TRBV30; J gene: TRBJ2-3; CDR3 protein: CACSAGDRRRNTQYF; CDR3 DNA: TGTGCCTGTTCGGCTGGGGACAGGCGAAGGAATACGCAGTATTTT
D gene: .; clone size: few; V gene: TRBV25-1; J gene: TRBJ1-4; CDR3 protein: CASSAQPHEKLFF; CDR3 DNA: TGTGCCAGCAGTGCACAACCGCATGAAAAACTGTTTTTT
D gene: .; clone size: few; V gene: TRBV19; J gene: TRBJ1-3; CDR3 protein: CASSISPFRAGAGNTIYF; CDR3 DNA: TGTGCCAGTAGTATATCCCCTTTCCGAGCAGGTGCTGGAAACACCATATATTTT
D gene: .; clone size: .; V gene: TRBV6-1; J gene: TRBJ2-1; CDR3 protein: CASGRTTGSYNEQFF; CDR3 DNA: TGTGCCAGCGGCCGGACCACAGGGTCTTACAATGAGCAGTTCTTC
D gene: TRBD1; clone size: .; V gene: TRBV4-3; J gene: TRBJ1-1; CDR3 protein: CASSQKSGTGGMNTEAFF; CDR3 DNA: TGCGCCAGCAGCCAAAAATCTGGGACAGGAGGGATGAACACTGAAGCTTTCTTT
D gene: TRBD1; clone size: .; V gene: TRBV27; J gene: TRBJ1-4; CDR3 protein: CASGFLGTGLEKLFF; CDR3 DNA: TGTGCCAGCGGCTTTCTCGGGACAGGGCTTGAAAAACTGTTTTTT
D gene: TRBD1; clone size: .; V gene: TRBV7-2; J gene: TRBJ2-7; CDR3 protein: CASSFSGVGTGYEQYF; CDR3 DNA: TGTGCCAGCAGCTTTAGTGGGGTGGGGACAGGGTACGAGCAGTACTTC
D gene: .; clone size: few; V gene: TRBV19; J gene: TRBJ2-6; CDR3 protein: CASKTKGSLSGANVLTF; CDR3 DNA: TGTGCCAGTAAGACGAAGGGCAGCCTGTCTGGGGCCAACGTCCTGACTTTC
D gene: .; clone size: many; V gene: TRBV7-3; J gene: TRBJ2-3; CDR3 protein: CASSLRDAGDTQYF; CDR3 DNA: TGTGCCAGCAGCCTCCGGGACGCGGGAGATACGCAGTATTTT
D gene: .; clone size: .; V gene: TRBV4-2; J gene: TRBJ1-1; CDR3 protein: CASSQDSENTEAFF; CDR3 DNA: TGTGCCAGCAGCCAAGATAGTGAGAACACTGAAGCTTTCTTT
D gene: TRBD1; clone size: .; V gene: TRBV4-3; J gene: TRBJ1-2; CDR3 protein: CASSHSGQGMDGYTF; CDR3 DNA: TGCGCCAGCAGCCACTCGGGACAGGGGATGGATGGCTACACCTTC
D gene: .; clone size: few; V gene: TRBV7-2; J gene: TRBJ1-2; CDR3 protein: CASSSPRQGDYGYTF; CDR3 DNA: TGTGCCAGCAGCTCGCCACGGCAGGGAGACTATGGCTACACCTTC
D gene: .; clone size: .; V gene: TRBV4-1; J gene: TRBJ1-1; CDR3 protein: CASSQDPGMNTEAFF; CDR3 DNA: TGCGCCAGCAGCCAAGATCCAGGGATGAACACTGAAGCTTTCTTT
D gene: TRBD2; clone size: few; V gene: TRBV7-2; J gene: TRBJ2-3; CDR3 protein: CASSSHGTRTDTQYF; CDR3 DNA: TGTGCCAGCAGCTCCCACGGGACTAGAACAGATACGCAGTATTTT
D gene: .; clone size: .; V gene: TRBV7-2; J gene: TRBJ1-1; CDR3 protein: CASSLAGGLGNTEAFF; CDR3 DNA: TGTGCCAGCAGCTTAGCCGGGGGGTTGGGAAACACTGAAGCTTTCTTT
D gene: .; clone size: few; V gene: TRBV14; J gene: TRBJ1-6; CDR3 protein: CASSQNRDSPLHF; CDR3 DNA: TGTGCCAGCAGCCAGAATAGGGACTCACCCCTCCACTTT
D gene: .; clone size: many; V gene: TRBV27; J gene: TRBJ1-4; CDR3 protein: CASSPGRGAEKLFF; CDR3 DNA: TGTGCCAGCAGTCCGGGGAGGGGAGCCGAAAAACTGTTTTTT
D gene: .; clone size: few; V gene: TRBV27; J gene: TRBJ2-7; CDR3 protein: CASSHQQTTYSYEQYF; CDR3 DNA: TGTGCCAGCAGTCACCAACAGACTACTTATTCCTACGAGCAGTACTTC
D gene: .; clone size: few; V gene: TRBV7-3; J gene: TRBJ2-3; CDR3 protein: CASSLEVAGTQYF; CDR3 DNA: TGTGCCAGCAGCTTAGAAGTCGCGGGTACGCAGTATTTT
D gene: TRBD1; clone size: few; V gene: TRBV7-3; J gene: TRBJ1-4; CDR3 protein: CASSFQGAYKLFF; CDR3 DNA: TGTGCCAGCAGCTTTCAGGGGGCGTATAAACTGTTTTTT
D gene: .; clone size: many; V gene: TRBV15; J gene: TRBJ1-4; CDR3 protein: CATSRGLTEKLFF; CDR3 DNA: TGTGCCACCAGCAGAGGGCTGACTGAAAAACTGTTTTTT
D gene: .; clone size: .; V gene: TRBV27; J gene: TRBJ1-1; CDR3 protein: CASSLFARNTEAFF; CDR3 DNA: TGTGCCAGCAGTTTATTTGCGAGGAACACTGAAGCTTTCTTT
D gene: .; clone size: .; V gene: TRBV6-5; J gene: TRBJ2-6; CDR3 protein: CASSFPTAGTNVLTF; CDR3 DNA: TGTGCCAGCAGTTTCCCCACGGCAGGGACCAACGTCCTGACTTTC
D gene: TRBD1; clone size: .; V gene: TRBV7-2; J gene: TRBJ1-1; CDR3 protein: CASSLYRGYGNTEAFF; CDR3 DNA: TGTGCCAGCAGCTTATACAGGGGATACGGGAACACTGAAGCTTTCTTT
D gene: TRBD1; clone size: .; V gene: TRBV11-1; J gene: TRBJ1-1; CDR3 protein: CASSAQGVEAFF; CDR3 DNA: TGTGCCAGCAGCGCCCAGGGGGTTGAAGCTTTCTTT
D gene: .; clone size: .; V gene: TRBV7-9; J gene: TRBJ2-1; CDR3 protein: CASSPEGRGYNEQFF; CDR3 DNA: TGTGCCAGCAGCCCCGAGGGCAGGGGATACAATGAGCAGTTCTTC
D gene: .; clone size: .; V gene: TRBV2; J gene: TRBJ1-4; CDR3 protein: CASIRFGPSGEKLFF; CDR3 DNA: TGTGCCAGCATCCGCTTTGGTCCATCGGGGGAAAAACTGTTTTTT